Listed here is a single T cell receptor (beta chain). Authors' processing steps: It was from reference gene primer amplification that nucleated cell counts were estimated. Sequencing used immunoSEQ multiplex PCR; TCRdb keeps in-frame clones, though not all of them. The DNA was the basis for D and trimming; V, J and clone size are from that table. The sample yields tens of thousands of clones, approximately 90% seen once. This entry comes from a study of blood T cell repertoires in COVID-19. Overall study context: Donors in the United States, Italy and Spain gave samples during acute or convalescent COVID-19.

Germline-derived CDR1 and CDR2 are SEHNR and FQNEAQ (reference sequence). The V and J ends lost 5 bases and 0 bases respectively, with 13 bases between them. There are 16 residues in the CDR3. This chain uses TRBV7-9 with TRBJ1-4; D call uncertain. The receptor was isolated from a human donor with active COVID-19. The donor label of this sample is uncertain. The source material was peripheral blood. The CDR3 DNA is TGTGCCAGCAGCCCCCGACAAGCCGCAACTAATGAAAAACTGTTTTTT. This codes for CASSPRQAATNEKLFF.